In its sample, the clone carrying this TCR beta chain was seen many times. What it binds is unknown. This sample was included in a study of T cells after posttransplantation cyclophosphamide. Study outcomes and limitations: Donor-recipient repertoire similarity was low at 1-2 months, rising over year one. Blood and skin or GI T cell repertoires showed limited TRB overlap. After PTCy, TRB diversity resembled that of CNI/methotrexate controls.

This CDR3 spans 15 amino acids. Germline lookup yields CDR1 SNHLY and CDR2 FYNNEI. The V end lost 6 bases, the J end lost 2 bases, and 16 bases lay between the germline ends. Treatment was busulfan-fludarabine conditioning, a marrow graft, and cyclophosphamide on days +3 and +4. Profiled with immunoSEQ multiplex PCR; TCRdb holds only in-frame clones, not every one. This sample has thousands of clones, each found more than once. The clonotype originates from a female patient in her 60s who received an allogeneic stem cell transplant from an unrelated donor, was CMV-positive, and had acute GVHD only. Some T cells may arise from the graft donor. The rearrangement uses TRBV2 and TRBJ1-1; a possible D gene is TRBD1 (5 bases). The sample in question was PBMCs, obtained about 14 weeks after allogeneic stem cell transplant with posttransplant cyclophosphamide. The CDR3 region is CASSEGLLTNTEAFF. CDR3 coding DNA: TGTGCCAGCAGCGAGGGACTTTTAACAAACACTGAAGCTTTCTTT. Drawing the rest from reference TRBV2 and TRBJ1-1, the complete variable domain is EPEVTQTPSHQVTQMGQEVILRCVPISNHLYFYWYRQILGQKVEFLVSFYNNEISEKSEIFDDQFSVERPDGSNFTLKIRSTKLEDSAMYFCASSEGLLTNTEAFFGQGTRLTVV.